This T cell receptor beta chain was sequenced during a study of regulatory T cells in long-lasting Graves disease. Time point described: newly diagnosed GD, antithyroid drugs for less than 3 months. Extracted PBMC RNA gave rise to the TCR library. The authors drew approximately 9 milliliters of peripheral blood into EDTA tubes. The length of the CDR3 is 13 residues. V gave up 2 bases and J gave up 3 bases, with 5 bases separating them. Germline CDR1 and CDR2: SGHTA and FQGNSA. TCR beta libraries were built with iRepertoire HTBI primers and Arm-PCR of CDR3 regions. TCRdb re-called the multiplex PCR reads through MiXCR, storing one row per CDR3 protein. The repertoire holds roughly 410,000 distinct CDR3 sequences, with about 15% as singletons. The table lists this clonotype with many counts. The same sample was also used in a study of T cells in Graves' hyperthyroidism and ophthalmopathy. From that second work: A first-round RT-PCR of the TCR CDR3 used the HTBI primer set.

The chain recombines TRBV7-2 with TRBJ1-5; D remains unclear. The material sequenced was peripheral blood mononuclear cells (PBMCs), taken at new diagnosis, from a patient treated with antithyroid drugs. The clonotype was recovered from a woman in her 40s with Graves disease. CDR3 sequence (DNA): TGTGCCAGCAGCTTAAGGCCCAATCAGCCCCAGCATTTT. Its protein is CASSLRPNQPQHF.